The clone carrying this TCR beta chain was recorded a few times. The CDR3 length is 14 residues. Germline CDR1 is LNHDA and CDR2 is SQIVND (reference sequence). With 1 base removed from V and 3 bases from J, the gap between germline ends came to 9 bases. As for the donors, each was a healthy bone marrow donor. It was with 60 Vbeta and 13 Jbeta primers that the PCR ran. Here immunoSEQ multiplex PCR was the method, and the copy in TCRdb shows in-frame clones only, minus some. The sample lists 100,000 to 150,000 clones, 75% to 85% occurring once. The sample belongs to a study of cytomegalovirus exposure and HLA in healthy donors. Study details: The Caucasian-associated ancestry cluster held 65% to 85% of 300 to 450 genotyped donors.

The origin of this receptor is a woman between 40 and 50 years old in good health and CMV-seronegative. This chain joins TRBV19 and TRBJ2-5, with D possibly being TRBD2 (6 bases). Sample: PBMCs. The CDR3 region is CASSIAGVEETQYF. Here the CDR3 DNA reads TGTGCCAGTAGTATAGCGGGAGTAGAAGAGACCCAGTACTTC.